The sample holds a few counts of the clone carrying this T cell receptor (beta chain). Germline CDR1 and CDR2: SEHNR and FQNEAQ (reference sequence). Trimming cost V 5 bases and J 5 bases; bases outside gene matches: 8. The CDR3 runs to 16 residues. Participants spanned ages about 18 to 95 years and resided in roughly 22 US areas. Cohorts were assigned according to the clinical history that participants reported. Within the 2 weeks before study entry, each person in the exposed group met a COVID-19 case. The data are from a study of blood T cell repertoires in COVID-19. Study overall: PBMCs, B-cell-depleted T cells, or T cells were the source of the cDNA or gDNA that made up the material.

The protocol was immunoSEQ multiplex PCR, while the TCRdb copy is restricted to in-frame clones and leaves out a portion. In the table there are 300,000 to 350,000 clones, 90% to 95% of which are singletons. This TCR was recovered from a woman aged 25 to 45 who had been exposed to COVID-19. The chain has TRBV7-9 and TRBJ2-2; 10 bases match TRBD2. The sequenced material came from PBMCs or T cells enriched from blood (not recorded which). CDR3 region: CASSPPSGGFTGELFF. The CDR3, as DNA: TGTGCCAGCAGCCCCCCTAGCGGGGGTTTTACCGGGGAGCTGTTTTTT.